These 22 T cell receptor beta chains were sequenced from one sample in a study of T cell responses to AZD1222 COVID-19 vaccine (dated by TCRdb to the early 2020s). What the time point label conveys for this sample: baseline before first vaccination. Library method: the immunoSEQ multiplex PCR assay. TCRdb took this table from immuneACCESS and kept in-frame rearrangements with V and J called. Such tables lack part of the clones; where checked against another copy, unresolved V genes explain under half of the gap, and the rest is unexplained. This sample has some 30,000 clones in its table, and 75% to 90% of those were observed once. About 7% of the sample goes to the ten largest clones. Specimen: peripheral blood, collected on day 0 of AZD1222 vaccination. These receptors were taken from an adult in good health.

The gene calls are TRBV29-1 and TRBJ2-2, with 11 bases fitting TRBD1. Trimming took 7 bases from V and 1 from J; bases not matched to a gene: 8. Germline V gene lookup returns CDR1 SQVTM and CDR2 ANQGSEA. The CDR3 runs to 16 residues. The CDR3 loop reads CSGPDRGLKNTGELFF. The CDR3 nucleotides read TGCAGCGGGCCGGACAGGGGGCTAAAGAACACCGGGGAGCTGTTTTTT.

The chain combines TRBV4-2 with TRBJ2-3, with TRBD1 matching 10 bases. V shed 4 bases and J 6 bases; nucleotides not matched to a gene: 4. CDR3 length: 14 amino acids. Germline CDR1 and CDR2: LGHNA and YNFKEQ. The CDR3 spells CASSPTGGADTQYF. DNA of the CDR3: TGTGCCAGCAGCCCGACAGGGGGCGCGGATACGCAGTATTTT.

The sample holds a few counts of this clone. The V gene is TRBV7-2, the J gene TRBJ2-3, with D possibly being TRBD2 (6 bases). The V gene's germline CDR1 is SGHTA and CDR2 FQGNSA. Trimming pared 1 base from V and 0 bases from J, leaving 14 bases between. The CDR3 has 17 amino acids. CDR3 nucleotides: TGTGCCAGCAGCTTAGGTAGTAGCGGAGATAGCACAGATACGCAGTATTTT. Residues: CASSLGSSGDSTDTQYF.

The rearrangement joins TRBV9 to TRBJ2-3; possibly TRBD2 for D (5 bases). The V end was cut by 0 bases, the J end by 6 bases, with 8 bases between. Per germline, CDR1 SGDLS and CDR2 YYNGEE. The CDR3 loop spans 13 amino acids. CDR3 residues: CASSVGSGDTQYF. Here the CDR3 DNA reads TGTGCCAGCAGCGTAGGTTCGGGGGATACGCAGTATTTT.

The rearrangement joins TRBV10-3 to TRBJ2-7; perhaps TRBD1 as D (6 bases). V was pared by 0 bases and J by 4 bases, with 31 bases between. The germline gives CDR1 ENHRY, CDR2 SYGVKD. This CDR3 has 21 residues. The CDR3 reads CAISESTGQRRAGERDYEQYF. The CDR3, as DNA: TGTGCCATCAGTGAGTCGACGGGACAAAGGCGGGCAGGAGAGCGCGATTACGAGCAGTACTTC.

This clone has just a few counts. The V gene is TRBV7-6, the J gene TRBJ1-6; TRBD1 is a possible D gene (5 bases). This CDR3 contains 15 residues. Germline CDR1 is SGHVS and CDR2 is FNYEAQ. Trimming pared 5 bases from V and 7 bases from J, leaving 15 bases between. The CDR3 DNA sequence: TGTGCCAGCAGCCGGGGAGGGACTCTAAATTCACCCCTCCACTTT. It specifies CASSRGGTLNSPLHF.

The sample holds one count of this clone. The gene calls are TRBV3-1 (or the pseudogene TRBV3-2) and TRBJ1-1; the match to TRBD1 covers 7 bases. Per germline, CDR1 LGHDT and CDR2 YNNKEL (reference sequence). The CDR3 loop spans 13 amino acids. V shed 6 bases, J shed 5 bases, and the junction held 6 bases outside the gene matches. CDR3 amino acids: CASRRQGGTEAFF. In nucleotides, the CDR3 is TGTGCCAGCAGACGACAGGGTGGGACTGAAGCTTTCTTT.

V and J are TRBV27 and TRBJ1-6, with TRBD1 matching 7 bases. Per germline, CDR1 MNHEY and CDR2 SMNVEV (reference sequence). The CDR3 runs 19 residues. With V trimmed by 1 base and J by 0 bases, 9 bases remained unmatched. CDR3 nucleotides: TGTGCCAGCAGTTTATTGGGACAGAATCGTTACTCCTATAATTCACCCCTCCACTTT. It yields the protein CASSLLGQNRYSYNSPLHF.

The rearrangement joins TRBV15 to TRBJ1-5; possibly TRBD1 for D (5 bases). Trimming took off 5 bases at V and 6 bases at J, with 11 bases between the two ends. The CDR3 contains 13 residues. CDR1 is LNHNV, CDR2 YYDKDF, per germline (reference sequence). The CDR3 coding sequence is TGTGCCACCAGCCGGGGCGTAGGTCAGCCCCAGCATTTT. Translation: CATSRGVGQPQHF.

This chain uses TRBV6-5 with TRBJ2-3; 11 bases align to TRBD2. In germline, CDR1 is MNHEY, CDR2 SVGAGI. The CDR3 runs to 15 residues. Unmatched junction bases numbered 3, after V lost 2 bases and J lost 5 bases. CDR3 protein: CASSYETSGKDTQYF. CDR3 coding DNA: TGTGCCAGCAGTTACGAGACTAGCGGGAAAGATACGCAGTATTTT.

The chain couples TRBV5-1 to TRBJ2-2; the D gene is possibly TRBD2 (7 bases). Germline assignment: CDR1 SGHRS and CDR2 YFSETQ. Trimming shortened V by 4 bases and J by 7 bases, and 14 bases separated the two germline ends. The CDR3 has 14 amino acids. The CDR3 spells CASSPAGAVGELFF. CDR3 in DNA: TGCGCCAGCAGCCCGGCGGGGGCGGTCGGGGAGCTGTTTTTT. Using reference TRBV5-1 and TRBJ2-2 for the parts outside the CDR3, the full variable domain is KAGVTQTPRYLIKTRGQQVTLSCSPISGHRSVSWYQQTPGQGLQFLFEYFSETQRNKGNFPGRFSGRQFSNSRSEMNVSTLELGDSALYLCASSPAGAVGELFFGEGSRLTVL.

The chain uses TRBV14 and TRBJ1-2; D gene unclear. The CDR3 has 15 residues. V was pared by 0 bases and J by 7 bases, with 15 bases between. CDR1 is SGHDN, CDR2 FVKESK, per germline. CDR3 bases: TGTGCCAGCAGCCAAGATTCTGGCAGGAACAGTGGCTACACCTTC. Amino acids: CASSQDSGRNSGYTF.

This clone has just one count. The rearrangement joins TRBV15 to TRBJ1-1; 8 bases match TRBD1. Germline trimming cut 3 bases from V and 6 bases from J; bases unmatched to any gene: 3. Germline V lookup: CDR1 LNHNV, CDR2 YYDKDF (reference sequence). This CDR3 contains 13 residues. This CDR3 reads CATSRVQGAEAFF. The DNA for the CDR3 is TGTGCCACCAGCAGGGTACAGGGGGCTGAAGCTTTCTTT. Drawing the rest from reference TRBV15 and TRBJ1-1, the complete variable domain is DAMVIQNPRYQVTQFGKPVTLSCSQTLNHNVMYWYQQKSSQAPKLLFHYYDKDFNNEADTPDNFQSRRPNTSFCFLDIRSPGLGDTAMYLCATSRVQGAEAFFGQGTRLTVV.

V and J are TRBV27 and TRBJ1-1, with D uncertain. Looked up from germline, CDR1 is MNHEY and CDR2 is SMNVEV (reference sequence). V lost 5 bases, J lost 0 bases, and 10 bases lay in between. CDR3 length equals 14 residues. CDR3 residues: CASSPSRLNTEAFF. In nucleotides, the CDR3 is TGTGCCAGCAGTCCCTCGAGGCTGAACACTGAAGCTTTCTTT.

The V gene is TRBV9, the J gene TRBJ2-1, with a tentative D call TRBD1 (6 bases). Germline CDR1 SGDLS, CDR2 YYNGEE. V was clipped by 3 bases and J by 7 bases, with 11 bases between them. This CDR3 is 13 amino acids long. The CDR3 nucleotides are TGTGCCAGCAGCGCCTCAGGGGTGAATGAGCAGTTCTTC. Protein sequence: CASSASGVNEQFF.

This chain links TRBV5-1 with TRBJ2-7; D perhaps matches TRBD1 (7 bases). Trimming stripped 0 bases from V and 6 bases from J, with 13 bases between. Germline assignment: CDR1 SGHRS and CDR2 YFSETQ. This CDR3 contains 14 residues. CDR3 loop: CASSLVGGGAEQYF. The DNA for the CDR3 is TGCGCCAGCAGCTTGGTCGGAGGGGGCGCCGAGCAGTACTTC.

The chain recombines TRBV5-4 with TRBJ1-2, with D unclear. The CDR3 totals 14 residues. The V gene lost 2 bases and the J gene lost 3 bases, with 11 bases spanning the gap. Germline-derived CDR1 and CDR2 are SGHNT and YYREEE (reference sequence). The CDR3 nucleotides are TGTGCCAGCAGCTTCGTGACACCCGACTATGGCTACACCTTC. Its translation is CASSFVTPDYGYTF. The full variable domain, completed using reference TRBV5-4 and TRBJ1-2, is ETGVTQSPTHLIKTRGQQVTLRCSSQSGHNTVSWYQQALGQGPQFIFQYYREEENGRGNFPPRFSGLQFPNYSSELNVNALELDDSALYLCASSFVTPDYGYTFGSGTRLTVV.

The chain recombines TRBV29-1 with TRBJ2-2, with D unclear. CDR1 SQVTM and CDR2 ANQGSEA come from the germline V gene. Deletions cut 4 bases from V and 1 base from J, with 4 bases between. This CDR3 comprises 12 residues. The CDR3 reads CSVGKNTGELFF. CDR3 DNA sequence: TGCAGCGTTGGTAAGAACACCGGGGAGCTGTTTTTT.

The chain links TRBV7-2 to TRBJ1-2; a weak D match, TRBD1 (6 bases). The V and J ends lost 4 bases and 11 bases respectively, with 11 bases between them. CDR3 length: 11 amino acids. CDR1 SGHTA and CDR2 FQGNSA come from the germline V gene. The CDR3 coding sequence is TGTGCCAGCAGCTCCGGAGGGGGATACACCTTC. As protein: CASSSGGGYTF.

The CDR3 here is CAISEPAYGYTF. The CDR3 region has the DNA TGTGCCATCAGTGAGCCGGCCTATGGCTACACCTTC. The chain recombines TRBV10-3 with TRBJ1-2; the D is unclear. Germline CDR1 ENHRY, CDR2 SYGVKD. Trimming took 2 bases from V and 4 from J, leaving 5 bases between them. This CDR3 contains 12 residues.

The chain employs TRBV7-2 and TRBJ2-7; D gene ambiguous. Germline CDR1 is SGHTA and CDR2 is FQGNSA. V lost 3 bases, J lost 7 bases, and 13 bases lay in between. The CDR3 is made up of 13 amino acids. In DNA form, the CDR3 reads TGTGCCAGCAGCTTGAACGGTCCCCGGGAGCAGTACTTC. This translates into CASSLNGPREQYF.

V gene TRBV5-1 combines with J gene TRBJ1-3, with D perhaps matching TRBD1 (5 bases). V shed 0 bases and J shed 3 bases, with 7 bases lying between them. The CDR3 consists of 14 residues. Germline CDR1 reads SGHRS; CDR2 reads YFSETQ. The CDR3 bases are TGCGCCAGCAGCTTGGTAGGGGTTGGAAACACCATATATTTT. This gives the protein CASSLVGVGNTIYF.